These 8 T cell receptor beta chains came from one sample sequenced in a study of CD8 T cells in Susac syndrome. RNA was extracted with the RNeasy kit, and a quantity of about 0.45 to 1 ug was reverse transcribed using random hexamers. Via MiXCR, TCRdb re-called the immunoSEQ multiplex PCR reads, giving one row per CDR3 protein. Of approximately 210,000 distinct CDR3 sequences listed, roughly 93% are singletons. Material for sequencing was CD4+ T cells from PBMCs. The receptors derive from a human donor with Susac syndrome.

This clonotype was picked up one time. The genes are TRBV2 and TRBJ1-1; D remains ambiguous. V dropped 10 bases and J dropped 1 base, with 10 bases sitting between them. This CDR3 region has 12 residues. Germline values: CDR1 SNHLY, CDR2 FYNNEI. The CDR3 is CATRTANTEAFF. CDR3 coding DNA: TGTGCCACCCGGACGGCGAACACTGAAGCTTTCTTT.

The genes are TRBV11-1 and TRBJ2-2; a possible D gene is TRBD1 (5 bases). V gave up 4 bases and J gave up 6 bases, with 12 bases separating them. Germline V gives CDR1 SGHAT, CDR2 FQDESV (reference sequence). The CDR3 sequence is 14 residues long. CDR3 in amino acids: CASSSLVGPGELFF. The DNA of the CDR3 is TGTGCCAGCAGCTCCCTCGTGGGGCCCGGGGAGCTGTTTTTT. Full variable domain (missing parts from reference TRBV11-1 and TRBJ2-2): EAEVAQSPRYKITEKSQAVAFWCDPISGHATLYWYRQILGQGPELLVQFQDESVVDDSQLPKDRFSAERLKGVDSTLKIQPAELGDSAMYLCASSSLVGPGELFFGEGSRLTVL.

This clonotype was counted a few times. The V and J genes are TRBV14 and TRBJ1-2; 7 bases are shared with TRBD1. The V and J ends lost 1 base and 5 bases, in that order; junction bases with no gene match: 7. This CDR3 contains 15 residues. Germline assignment: CDR1 SGHDN and CDR2 FVKESK. The CDR3 DNA reads as TGTGCCAGCAGCCAAGGAGGGACAGCGCTTTATGGCTACACCTTC. It is translated as CASSQGGTALYGYTF.

The chain couples TRBV7-3 to TRBJ2-7, with D perhaps given as TRBD1 or TRBD2 (5 bases each). This CDR3 contains 13 residues. Germline V gene data show CDR1 as SGHTA and CDR2 as FQGTGA. The V end lost 6 bases, the J end lost 2 bases, and 11 bases lay between the germline ends. The DNA of the CDR3 is TGTGCCAGCAGTTTGGGACGCCCCTACGAGCAGTACTTC. Translated, it gives CASSLGRPYEQYF. Combining the CDR3 with reference TRBV7-3 and TRBJ2-7 gives the whole variable domain GAGVSQTPSNKVTEKGKYVELRCDPISGHTALYWYRQSLGQGPEFLIYFQGTGAADDSGLPNDRFFAVRPEGSVSTLKIQRTERGDSAVYLCASSLGRPYEQYFGPGTRLTVT.

The chain is built from TRBV27 and TRBJ2-3, with TRBD1 matching 9 bases. The V segment lost 5 bases and the J segment 4 bases; nucleotides outside the gene matches: 7. CDR1 is MNHEY, CDR2 SMNVEV, per germline (reference sequence). This CDR3 comprises 15 residues. The CDR3 DNA follows: TGTGCCAGCAGTCCCTGGACAGGGGTGGCAGATACGCAGTATTTT. Translating gives CASSPWTGVADTQYF.

This chain links TRBV20-1 with TRBJ2-1; 13 nucleotides line up with TRBD2. The germline V gene encodes CDR1 DFQATT and CDR2 SNEGSKA (reference sequence). Losses at the gene ends were 0 bases for V and 6 bases for J; bases not matched to a gene: 11. The CDR3 is 18 residues long. CDR3 sequence: CSARDGNMGLAGRNEQFF. CDR3 DNA sequence: TGCAGTGCTAGAGATGGAAACATGGGACTAGCGGGACGCAATGAGCAGTTCTTC.

This clonotype has only one observation. This sequence joins TRBV29-1 and TRBJ2-5; 7 positions match TRBD1. The V gene end was trimmed by 6 bases and the J gene end by 6 bases; junction bases not matched to a gene: 7. This CDR3 spans 12 amino acids. CDR1 and CDR2 from the germline V gene are SQVTM and ANQGSEA. The CDR3 spells CSVATGEQTQYF. CDR3 DNA: TGCAGCGTCGCTACAGGGGAACAGACCCAGTACTTC.

The V call is TRBV11-2, the J call TRBJ2-7; D is possibly TRBD1 (6 bases). This CDR3 spans 15 amino acids. Germline V gene sequence: CDR1 SGHAT, CDR2 FQNNGV. V lost 1 base and J lost 3, with 13 bases in between. The CDR3 bases are TGTGCCAGCAGCTTAGGAAGGCCAGGGGACTACGAGCAGTACTTC. Its translation: CASSLGRPGDYEQYF.